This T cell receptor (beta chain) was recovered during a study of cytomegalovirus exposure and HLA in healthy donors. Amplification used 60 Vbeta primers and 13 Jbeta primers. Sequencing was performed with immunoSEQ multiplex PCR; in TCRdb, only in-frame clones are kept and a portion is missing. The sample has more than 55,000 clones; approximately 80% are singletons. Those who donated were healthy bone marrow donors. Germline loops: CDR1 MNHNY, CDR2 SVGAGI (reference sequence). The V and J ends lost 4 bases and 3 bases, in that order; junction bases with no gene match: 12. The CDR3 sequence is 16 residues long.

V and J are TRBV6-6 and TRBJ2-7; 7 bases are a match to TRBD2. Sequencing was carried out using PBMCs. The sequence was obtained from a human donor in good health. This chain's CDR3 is CASSWVGGELNYEQYF. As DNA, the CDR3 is TGTGCCAGCAGTTGGGTTGGGGGGGAATTAAACTACGAGCAGTACTTC.